This passage covers 27 T cell receptor beta chains from one sample sequenced in a study of T cells in Graves' hyperthyroidism and ophthalmopathy. The CDR3 regions of TCR beta were amplified from RNA transcripts. Primed by the HTBI set, a first-round RT-PCR was run on the TCR CDR3. Via MiXCR, TCRdb re-called the multiplex PCR reads, giving one row per CDR3 protein. The table includes 350,000 to 400,000 distinct CDR3 sequences, approximately 19% detected once. Sample: blood. All receptors come from a woman under 30 with Graves' hyperthyroidism.

Ten or more counts support this clonotype. The genes are TRBV12-3 or TRBV12-4 and TRBJ1-2, with a possible D match to TRBD1 (5 bases). The CDR3 is made up of 13 amino acids. V was pared by 4 bases and J by 6 bases, with 12 bases between. The CDR3 region is CASSWDLIDGYTF. The CDR3 coding sequence is TGTGCCAGCAGTTGGGACTTGATAGATGGCTACACCTTC.

This clonotype occurred many times. CDR3 DNA sequence: TGTGCCAGCAGAGAGAACGGGGGTCAAGAGACCCAGTACTTC. Protein product: CASRENGGQETQYF. This chain uses TRBV6-1 with TRBJ2-5; a weak D match, TRBD2 (6 bases). V gave up 6 bases and J gave up 2 bases, with 13 bases separating them. CDR1 and CDR2 from the germline V gene are MNHNS and SASEGT. The CDR3 is 14 residues long.

This clonotype was seen a single time. A much larger clonotype is one base distant, so this may be a read error. The chain employs TRBV6-2 or TRBV6-3 and TRBJ2-7; no clear D gene. The J call is doubtful: the DNA matches TRBJ2-1 better. Germline V CDR1 and CDR2: MNHEY, SVGEGT. CDR3 length: 13 amino acids. The CDR3 sequence is CASSDGANYEQFF. The CDR3 nucleotides read TGTGCCAGCAGTGACGGAGCAAACTACGAGCAGTTCTTC.

This clonotype was detected only a few times. The chain employs TRBV5-1 and TRBJ1-1, with D unresolved. V was shortened by 1 base and J by 1 base, with 8 bases between the two germline ends. The CDR3 sequence is 14 residues long. CDR1 is SGHRS, CDR2 YFSETQ, per germline. The CDR3 region is CASSLLPGNTEAFF. CDR3 DNA: TGCGCCAGCAGCTTGTTACCTGGGAACACTGAAGCTTTCTTT.

V is TRBV6-2 or TRBV6-3 and J is TRBJ2-7; unclear D gene. V lost 0 bases, J lost 2 bases, and 11 bases lay in between. Looked up from germline, CDR1 is MNHEY and CDR2 is SVGEGT. The CDR3 runs 15 residues. The CDR3 DNA is TGTGCCAGCAGTTACTCTGTGGGCGGAACCTACGAGCAGTACTTC. Its protein product is CASSYSVGGTYEQYF.

The sample holds many counts of this clonotype. The CDR3 spells CASSRESGVTEAFF. CDR3 nucleotides: TGTGCCAGCAGCCGCGAATCCGGGGTCACTGAAGCTTTCTTT. V and J are TRBV12-3 or TRBV12-4 and TRBJ1-1; D is undetermined. V was shortened by 6 bases and J by 4 bases, with 15 bases between the two germline ends. The CDR3 loop spans 14 amino acids.

The chain couples TRBV12-3 or TRBV12-4 to TRBJ2-2, with D possibly called TRBD1 or TRBD2 (5 bases each). V gave up 8 bases and J gave up 6 bases, with 10 bases separating them. The CDR3 is made up of 12 amino acids. The CDR3 nucleotides are TGTGCCAGCGACGAGGGGTCCGGGGAGCTGTTTTTT. Residues: CASDEGSGELFF.

This clonotype has a count of ten or more. V and J are TRBV6-1 and TRBJ1-4; tentative D call: TRBD1 (6 bases). The V and J ends lost 2 bases and 12 bases respectively, with 19 bases between them. Germline V lookup: CDR1 MNHNS, CDR2 SASEGT. The CDR3 is made up of 15 amino acids. CDR3 in amino acids: CASSEYGAGGAELFF. For the CDR3, the DNA is TGTGCCAGCAGTGAATATGGCGCCGGGGGGGCAGAACTGTTTTTT.

This clonotype has ten or more counts. This rearrangement joins TRBV24-1 to TRBJ2-5; D is possibly TRBD1 (7 bases). V was cut by 2 bases and J by 4 bases, with 22 bases left in between. The germline gives CDR1 KGHDR, CDR2 SFDVKD. CDR3 length equals 18 residues. The CDR3 loop reads CATSDSWSRNRGGETQYF. DNA for the CDR3: TGTGCCACCAGTGATTCGTGGTCAAGAAACAGGGGAGGAGAGACCCAGTACTTC.

This clonotype was seen a few times. V gene TRBV20-1 combines with J gene TRBJ2-7; no definite D call. Trimming pared 5 bases from V and 0 bases from J, leaving 8 bases between. The CDR3 runs to 12 residues. Germline values: CDR1 DFQATT, CDR2 SNEGSKA (reference sequence). The CDR3 DNA reads as TGCAGTGCTGGGGATCTCTCCTACGAGCAGTACTTC. Its translation: CSAGDLSYEQYF.

This clonotype was picked up many times. The chain joins TRBV20-1 to TRBJ2-7; D is unresolved. Germline assignment: CDR1 DFQATT and CDR2 SNEGSKA (reference sequence). This CDR3 is built from 14 residues. Trimming cost V 3 bases and J 0 bases, with 12 bases left between them. The CDR3 region is CSASDGSSSYEQYF. In DNA, the CDR3 is TGCAGTGCTAGTGACGGATCGAGCTCCTACGAGCAGTACTTC.

There are many counts of this clonotype. V gene TRBV6-5 combines with J gene TRBJ2-7; TRBD1 matches at 12 bases. CDR3 length: 16 amino acids. CDR1 is MNHEY, CDR2 SVGAGI, per germline. The V gene end was trimmed by 6 bases and the J gene end by 3 bases; junction bases not matched to a gene: 9. The CDR3: CASRTRGQGAVYEQYF. The CDR3 region has the DNA TGTGCCAGCAGAACAAGGGGACAGGGGGCAGTCTACGAGCAGTACTTC.

The chain couples TRBV12-3 or TRBV12-4 to TRBJ2-7; D possibly corresponds to TRBD1 (6 bases). V gave up 6 bases and J gave up 1 base, with 16 bases separating them. CDR3 size: 15 residues. In DNA, the CDR3 is TGTGCCAGCAGCCATCCGGGACACCTATCCTACGAGCAGTACTTC. Translated: CASSHPGHLSYEQYF.

The V gene is TRBV28, the J gene TRBJ1-1; D is unresolved. The germline CDR1 and CDR2 sequences are MDHEN and SYDVKM. Trimming removed 4 bases from V and 5 bases from J, with 8 bases in between. CDR3 length: 12 residues. Here the CDR3 DNA reads TGTGCCAGCAGTTCACGGCCAACTGAAGCTTTCTTT. Encoded protein: CASSSRPTEAFF.

This chain links TRBV6-1 with TRBJ2-2; D is undetermined. There are 13 residues in the CDR3. Germline loops: CDR1 MNHNS, CDR2 SASEGT. Trimming left V 7 bases short and J 5 bases short, with 11 bases between. The CDR3 here is CASKAPRTGELFF. CDR3 coding DNA: TGTGCCAGCAAGGCCCCCCGAACCGGGGAGCTGTTTTTT.

This clonotype was counted ten times or more. The chain combines TRBV9 with TRBJ1-1, with D unresolved. This CDR3 comprises 15 residues. Trimming pared 0 bases from V and 2 bases from J, leaving 11 bases between. From germline, CDR1 is SGDLS and CDR2 YYNGEE. The CDR3 reads CASSVGPRANTEAFF. CDR3 nucleotide sequence: TGTGCCAGCAGCGTAGGGCCTAGGGCAAACACTGAAGCTTTCTTT.

This clonotype has just a few counts. The germline gene is not matched at one end of the junction; a read error may be the cause. The chain has TRBV6-5 and TRBJ2-5; 7 bases agree with TRBD2. The V gene's germline CDR1 is MNHEY and CDR2 SVGAGI. This CDR3 has 16 residues. CDR3 nucleotide sequence: TGTGCCAGCAGTTTCCCGGTAACCCCGGGAGGAGAGGCCCAGTACTTC. This codes for CASSFPVTPGGEAQYF.

Only one count was recorded for this clonotype. The chain combines TRBV6-2 or TRBV6-3 with TRBJ1-2, with 9 positions matching TRBD1. Germline loops: CDR1 MNHEY, CDR2 SVGEGT. Trimming at V came to 1 base and at J to 6 bases, leaving 6 bases not matched to a gene. The CDR3 has 15 amino acids. CDR3 region: CASSYYTTGGNGYTF. In DNA form, the CDR3 reads TGTGCCAGCAGTTACTATACGACAGGGGGAAATGGCTACACCTTC.

This clonotype was found many times. The chain employs TRBV27 and TRBJ1-2; the D is unclear. CDR1 is MNHEY and CDR2 is SMNVEV in the germline V gene (reference sequence). The V end was cut by 2 bases, the J end by 7 bases, with 14 bases between. The CDR3 has 14 amino acids. The chain's CDR3 is CASSLRGKGGGYTF. The CDR3 nucleotides are TGTGCCAGCAGTTTACGCGGGAAGGGAGGTGGCTACACCTTC.

This clonotype was recorded at least ten times. The gene calls are TRBV6-5 and TRBJ1-1; D is perhaps TRBD1 (6 bases). The CDR3 extends over 13 amino acids. Trimming removed 8 bases at V and 4 bases at J, with 14 bases between. Germline V gene sequence: CDR1 MNHEY, CDR2 SVGAGI. CDR3 in amino acids: CASRSRGFTEAFF. The CDR3 nucleotides read TGTGCCAGCCGTTCAAGGGGGTTCACTGAAGCTTTCTTT.

This clonotype was observed many times. The chain joins TRBV12-3 or TRBV12-4 to TRBJ1-1, with 12 positions matching TRBD1. The junction had 2 bases not matched to a gene; V was cut back by 6 bases and J by 0 bases. The CDR3 has 15 amino acids. In DNA form, the CDR3 reads TGTGCCAGCAGGGGACAGGGGGCGTTGAACACTGAAGCTTTCTTT. It specifies CASRGQGALNTEAFF.

This clonotype showed up just a few times. V usage is TRBV27 and J usage is TRBJ1-6; D call uncertain. Germline values: CDR1 MNHEY, CDR2 SMNVEV (reference sequence). The CDR3 is made up of 12 amino acids. Trimming pared 6 bases from V and 9 bases from J, leaving 9 bases between. CDR3 sequence reads: CASSQYGSPLHF. The CDR3 coding sequence is TGTGCCAGCAGCCAGTATGGTTCACCCCTCCACTTT.

The sample holds many counts of this clonotype. The J gene is TRBJ2-7, the V gene TRBV28, with 9 bases matching TRBD1. V shed 6 bases and J 3 bases; nucleotides not matched to a gene: 18. CDR1 and CDR2 (germline): MDHEN, SYDVKM. The CDR3 contains 18 residues. The CDR3 region has the DNA TGTGCCAGCAGAAACCCAGGGTGGGACAGGGAAAAAATCTACGAGCAGTACTTC. Protein sequence: CASRNPGWDREKIYEQYF.

To note about this clonotype: A much larger clone lies a single base off, so this may be a read error. V gene TRBV27 combines with J gene TRBJ1-2; TRBD1 is a possible D gene (5 bases). CDR1 and CDR2 from the germline V gene are MNHEY and SMNVEV (reference sequence). CDR3 length equals 11 residues. CDR3 sequence (DNA): TGTGCCAGCAGTTCAGGGTATGGCTGCACCTTC. Protein: CASSSGYGCTF.

This clonotype was counted ten times or more. The chain recombines TRBV3-1 with TRBJ1-1, with a possible D match to TRBD1 (5 bases). This CDR3 comprises 14 residues. V was shortened by 7 bases and J by 1 base, with 13 bases between the two germline ends. In germline, CDR1 is LGHDT, CDR2 YNNKEL (reference sequence). CDR3 residues: CASNQRDSNTEAFF. CDR3 coding DNA: TGTGCCAGCAATCAACGGGACTCGAACACTGAAGCTTTCTTT. The whole variable domain, remainder taken from reference TRBV3-1 and TRBJ1-1, is DTAVSQTPKYLVTQMGNDKSIKCEQNLGHDTMYWYKQDSKKFLKIMFSYNNKELIINETVPNRFSPKSPDKAHLNLHINSLELGDSAVYFCASNQRDSNTEAFFGQGTRLTVV.

Many counts were recorded for this clonotype. The CDR3 end shows no conserved phenylalanine or tryptophan, and so a read error is likely. The J gene is TRBJ1-1, the V gene TRBV6-5; TRBD1 matches at 7 bases. Germline trimming cut 2 bases from V and 0 bases from J; bases unmatched to any gene: 3. The germline gives CDR1 MNHEY, CDR2 SVGAGI. CDR3 length: 15 amino acids. CDR3 sequence: CASSYRGLMNTEAFL. In DNA form, the CDR3 reads TGTGCCAGCAGTTACAGGGGGCTCATGAACACTGAAGCTTTCCTT.

This clonotype was counted at least ten times. This chain joins TRBV12-3 or TRBV12-4 and TRBJ1-2; D is undetermined. V gave up 3 bases and J gave up 5 bases, with 19 bases separating them. The CDR3 covers 16 residues. In DNA form, the CDR3 reads TGTGCCAGCAGTTTCATCCCACCCCTACACGTTTATGGCTACACCTTC. As protein: CASSFIPPLHVYGYTF.